A selection of T cell receptor beta chains follows, all from one sample in a study of blood T cell repertoires in COVID-19. The protocol was immunoSEQ multiplex PCR, while the TCRdb copy is restricted to in-frame clones and leaves out a portion. This sample has 80,000 or so clones, with around 82% found just once. The sequencing sample was made of peripheral blood. These receptors all come from a human donor in a cohort sampled during active COVID-19. Both conserved end residues are trimmed from each CDR3. Expanded clones get a size class; other rows say once, few or many, or leave the size out.

cdr3_length,clone_size,v_call,j_call,cdr3_aa
13,once,TRBV6-5,TRBJ2-5,ASSYSQRGRDSQY
11,NA,TRBV6-1,TRBJ2-7,ASSERGGVEQY
14,NA,TRBV7-9,TRBJ1-1,ASSSSSDRWGTEAF
10,NA,TRBV19,TRBJ2-2,ASLPGAGELF
13,NA,TRBV19,TRBJ1-1,ASSIRKTGGTEAF
12,NA,TRBV7-8,TRBJ1-5,ASSLAGGNQPQH
14,NA,TRBV5-1,TRBJ2-3,ASSLAGGLVTDTQY
12,NA,TRBV6-5,TRBJ1-2,ASSYEGTLYGYT
13,NA,TRBV19,TRBJ1-2,ASLHRGQGNYGYT
10,NA,TRBV3-1/TRBV3-2,TRBJ1-4,ASSQTDRDLF
14,NA,TRBV29-1,TRBJ2-3,SARFGTSTSTDTQY
13,NA,TRBV7-9,TRBJ2-2,ASSELAANTGELF
13,NA,TRBV2,TRBJ2-6,ASSQQGIGANVLT
13,NA,TRBV4-1,TRBJ2-7,ASSRDRDERDEQY
15,NA,TRBV21-1,TRBJ1-5,ANQSDRAGMSNQPQH
13,NA,TRBV19,TRBJ1-1,ASSLGQLMNTEAF
13,NA,TRBV2,TRBJ1-5,ASSYRPDGNQPQH
12,NA,TRBV19,TRBJ1-4,ASSIAGVREKLF
12,few,TRBV6-5,TRBJ2-7,ASKGTSRDYEQY
11,few,TRBV9,TRBJ1-1,ASSVSRNTEAF
12,NA,TRBV6-1,TRBJ1-3,ASSDRWSGNTIY
14,NA,TRBV7-9,TRBJ2-7,ASSLTSGTGEHEQY
13,NA,TRBV27,TRBJ2-7,ASSLAGSSSYEQY
9,NA,TRBV3-1/TRBV3-2,TRBJ1-1,ASSLNTEAF
13,NA,TRBV5-1,TRBJ1-1,ASSTGQGMNTEAF
10,NA,TRBV5-1,TRBJ2-7,ASSVSGWEQY
13,few,TRBV7-9,TRBJ1-2,ASIGRRGVRYGYT
11,NA,TRBV5-5,TRBJ1-2,ASSSTGLTGYT
11,NA,TRBV15,TRBJ1-1,ATSSQALSGAF
11,NA,TRBV29-1,TRBJ2-7,SVAGGGIYEQY
12,NA,TRBV11-2,TRBJ1-2,ASSRAAGNYGYT
14,NA,TRBV24-1,TRBJ2-2,ATSDSSGDRAGELF
13,NA,TRBV7-8,TRBJ2-1,ASSADTGPYNEQF
12,NA,TRBV7-2,TRBJ1-2,ASSADRSNYGYT
13,NA,TRBV7-8,TRBJ1-1,ATTPDRGLNTEAF
13,medium-sized,TRBV7-3,TRBJ1-6,ASSLESSYNSPLH
14,NA,TRBV9,TRBJ2-2,ASSYTGTPVTGELF
16,NA,TRBV5-1,TRBJ1-6,ASSPFIIQGRSNSPLH
12,NA,TRBV6-6,TRBJ2-5,ASSYPGGPETQY
14,NA,TRBV6-5,TRBJ1-2,ASSSAADSTLYGHT
11,NA,TRBV3-1/TRBV3-2,TRBJ1-3,ASSQGLRNTIY